The 4 T cell receptor beta chains presented below share a single source sample, sequenced in a study of T cell changes during pregnancy in multiple sclerosis. Produced via immunoSEQ multiplex PCR; TCRdb's table is partial and in-frame only. The sample yields fewer than 90,000 clones, just under 95% seen once. Sequenced material: peripheral blood, taken in the third trimester of pregnancy. The origin of the receptors is a female donor in good health, enrolled as a control in a pregnancy study.

On this clone itself: One end of the junction fails to match germline, which may point to a read error. The chain employs TRBV9 and TRBJ1-5; tentative D call: TRBD1 (5 bases). CDR1 is SGDLS and CDR2 is YYNGEE in the germline V gene. The CDR3 is 10 residues long. CDR3 bases: TGTGCCAGCAGGGGGCCCGCGCGTTGGTTT. Translated: CASRGPARWF.

This chain links TRBV28 with TRBJ1-2; D not certain. Germline V CDR1 and CDR2: MDHEN, SYDVKM. CDR3 length equals 15 residues. Deletions cut 5 bases from V and 4 bases from J, with 17 bases between. In nucleotides, the CDR3 is TGTGCCAGCAGTACCCCATTTCTGAGTACCTATGGCTACACCTTC. It encodes CASSTPFLSTYGYTF.

This chain uses TRBV4-2 with TRBJ2-6; 11 bases map to TRBD2. CDR1 is LGHNA and CDR2 is YNFKEQ in the germline V gene. The CDR3 length is 18 residues. The V and J ends lost 1 base and 3 bases, in that order; junction bases with no gene match: 5. In nucleotides, the CDR3 is TGTGCCAGCAGCCAAGTAACTAGCGGGAGCGTTGGGGCCAACGTCCTGACTTTC. It specifies CASSQVTSGSVGANVLTF.

This clone occurred a few times. The CDR3, as DNA: TGTGCCTGGAGTGTAGAGAGAAACACCATATATTTT. The encoded protein is CAWSVERNTIYF. The V call is TRBV30, the J call TRBJ1-3, with D unresolved. This CDR3 has 12 residues. Germline loops: CDR1 GTSNPN, CDR2 SVGIG (reference sequence). Trimming cost V 0 bases and J 5 bases, with 5 bases left between them.